This paragraph reports one T cell receptor (beta chain). The antigen is not known. The germline V and J ends were trimmed by 5 bases and 6 bases, with 18 bases remaining between them. There are 15 residues in the CDR3. Per germline, CDR1 SGHNT and CDR2 YENEEA. The entry originates in a study of cytotoxic CD8 clonotypes in ibrutinib-treated CLL. Overall study findings and caveats: Before falling back toward baseline at progression, clonality had risen at the time of ibrutinib response. Treatment left the uncommon public clonotypes either contracted or stable in frequency. Baseline values of clonality outstripped age-matched healthy donors and followed circulating CD8+ T-cell counts.

Assay: immunoSEQ multiplex PCR; the TCRdb copy retains only in-frame clones and omits some. The sample consists of 70,000 to 80,000 clones, over 75% of them appearing once. Sequencing was performed on PBMCs, taken at disease progression, from a patient treated with ibrutinib. The V call is TRBV11-3, the J call TRBJ2-3; D assignment may be TRBD1 or TRBD2 (5 bases each). The TCR was taken from a human donor with chronic lymphocytic leukemia. CDR3 DNA sequence: TGTGCCAGCAGCCCCCACGGGACCCGGGGTGATACGCAGTATTTT. Protein product: CASSPHGTRGDTQYF.